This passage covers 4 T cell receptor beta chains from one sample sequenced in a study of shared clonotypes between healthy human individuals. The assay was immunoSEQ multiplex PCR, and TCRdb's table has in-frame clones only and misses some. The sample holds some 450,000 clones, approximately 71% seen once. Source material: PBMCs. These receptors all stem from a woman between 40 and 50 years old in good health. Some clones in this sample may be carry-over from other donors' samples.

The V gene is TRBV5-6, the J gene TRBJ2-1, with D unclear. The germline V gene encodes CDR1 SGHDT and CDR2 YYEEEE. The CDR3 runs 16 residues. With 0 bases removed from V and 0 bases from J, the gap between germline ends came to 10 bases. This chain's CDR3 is CASSLVASRSYNEQFF. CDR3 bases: TGTGCCAGCAGCTTGGTGGCGTCTCGCTCCTACAATGAGCAGTTCTTC.

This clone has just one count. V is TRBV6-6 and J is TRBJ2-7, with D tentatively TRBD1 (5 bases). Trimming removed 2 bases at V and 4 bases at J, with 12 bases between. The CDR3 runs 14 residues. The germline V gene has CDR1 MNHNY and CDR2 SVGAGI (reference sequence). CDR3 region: CASSYTTGTYEQYF. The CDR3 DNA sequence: TGTGCCAGCAGTTACACAACAGGAACATACGAGCAGTACTTC.

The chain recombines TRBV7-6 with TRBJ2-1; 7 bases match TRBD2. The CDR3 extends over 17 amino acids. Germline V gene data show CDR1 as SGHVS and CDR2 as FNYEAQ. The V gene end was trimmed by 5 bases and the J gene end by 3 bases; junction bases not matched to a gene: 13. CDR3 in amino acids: CASSPKASGFNYNEQFF. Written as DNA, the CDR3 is TGTGCCAGCAGCCCGAAGGCTAGCGGCTTTAACTACAATGAGCAGTTCTTC. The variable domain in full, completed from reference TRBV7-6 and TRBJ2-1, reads GAGVSQSPRYKVTKRGQDVALRCDPISGHVSLYWYRQALGQGPEFLTYFNYEAQQDKSGLPNDRFSAERPEGSISTLTIQRTEQRDSAMYRCASSPKASGFNYNEQFFGPGTRLTVL.

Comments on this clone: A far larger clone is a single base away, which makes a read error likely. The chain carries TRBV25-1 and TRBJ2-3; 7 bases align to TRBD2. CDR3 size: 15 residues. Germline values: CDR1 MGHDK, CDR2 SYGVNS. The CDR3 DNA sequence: TGTGCCAGCAGTGAACTACTAGCGAACACAGATTCGCAGTATTTT. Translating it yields CASSELLANTDSQYF. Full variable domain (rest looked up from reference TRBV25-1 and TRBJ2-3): EADIYQTPRYLVIGTGKKITLECSQTMGHDKMYWYQQDPGMELHLIHYSYGVNSTEKGDLSSESTVSRIRTEHFPLTLESARPSHTSQYLCASSELLANTDSQYFGPGTRLTVL.